The 11 T cell receptor beta chains given below trace back to one sample, sequenced in a study of T cell responses to AZD1222 COVID-19 vaccine. Some clones are missing from TCRdb's copy, which holds only in-frame ones; the method was immunoSEQ multiplex PCR. The sample includes fewer than 200,000 clones, around 90% of them seen just once. The sequencing used peripheral blood, collected 28 days after the second AZD1222 dose. These receptors were obtained from an adult who received the AZD1222 COVID-19 vaccine.

This clone is a singleton in its sample. The V and J genes are TRBV7-9 and TRBJ2-7; TRBD1 agrees at 7 bases. V gave up 3 bases and J gave up 5 bases; unmatched junction bases: 1. The germline V gene encodes CDR1 SEHNR and CDR2 FQNEAQ (reference sequence). CDR3 length: 12 amino acids. The DNA for the CDR3 is TGTGCCAGCAGCTTTACAGGGGACGAGCAGTACTTC. Its protein is CASSFTGDEQYF.

CDR3 sequence (DNA): TGTGCCAGCAGCTTAGTCAGGTACAATGAGCAGTTCTTC. Its translation is CASSLVRYNEQFF. The genes are TRBV7-2 and TRBJ2-1; D gene ambiguous. The CDR3 contains 13 residues. CDR1 and CDR2 from the germline V gene are SGHTA and FQGNSA. Trimming took 1 base from V and 4 from J, leaving 5 bases between them.

This clone was seen once. The J gene is TRBJ1-4, the V gene TRBV7-9; D is undetermined. CDR1 is SEHNR, CDR2 FQNEAQ, per germline (reference sequence). V lost 2 bases to trimming and J lost 4 bases, with 8 bases between them. The CDR3 sequence is 14 residues long. CDR3 amino acids: CASSLWEFNEKLFF. Written as DNA, the CDR3 is TGTGCCAGCAGCTTATGGGAGTTTAATGAAAAACTGTTTTTT. Full variable domain (missing parts from reference TRBV7-9 and TRBJ1-4): DTGVSQNPRHKITKRGQNVTFRCDPISEHNRLYWYRQTLGQGPEFLTYFQNEAQLEKSRLLSDRFSAERPKGSFSTLEIQRTEQGDSAMYLCASSLWEFNEKLFFGSGTQLSVL.

This clone was recorded only once. Other DNA sequences in the sample encode the same CDR3. V and J are TRBV3-1 (or the pseudogene TRBV3-2) and TRBJ2-7; TRBD1 is a possible D gene (5 bases). The CDR3 extends over 13 amino acids. With 0 bases removed from V and 4 bases from J, the gap between germline ends came to 7 bases. Looked up from germline, CDR1 is LGHDT and CDR2 is YNNKEL (reference sequence). The CDR3, as DNA: TGTGCCAGCAGCCAAGATAGGGGTTACGAGCAGTACTTC. Translated, it gives CASSQDRGYEQYF.

The chain carries TRBV28 and TRBJ1-5; D might be TRBD1 (5 bases). This CDR3 comprises 15 residues. CDR1 is MDHEN and CDR2 is SYDVKM in the germline V gene. Trimming cost V 5 bases and J 4 bases, with 15 bases left between them. The chain's CDR3 is CASSPHGPGNQPQHF. The CDR3 bases are TGTGCCAGCAGTCCCCATGGCCCAGGGAATCAGCCCCAGCATTTT.

The V call is TRBV7-6, the J call TRBJ1-5; D gene unclear. Germline loops: CDR1 SGHVS, CDR2 FNYEAQ. V dropped 4 bases and J dropped 6 bases, with 7 bases sitting between them. The CDR3 is 12 amino acids. The CDR3 spells CASSYPGQPQHF. The CDR3 DNA reads as TGTGCCAGCAGCTACCCCGGTCAGCCCCAGCATTTT.

The chain recombines TRBV6-5 with TRBJ1-5; D ambiguous. The germline CDR1 and CDR2 sequences are MNHEY and SVGAGI. Trimming stripped 4 bases from V and 6 bases from J, with 10 bases between. CDR3 length: 13 residues. CDR3 residues: CASSWAPSQPQHF. Written as DNA, the CDR3 is TGTGCCAGCAGTTGGGCACCCAGTCAGCCCCAGCATTTT.

This sequence joins TRBV12-5 and TRBJ1-3; 8 positions match TRBD1. This CDR3 has 16 amino acids. CDR1 and CDR2 from the germline V gene are LGHNT and FRNRAP. J lost 4 bases, V lost 1 base, and 6 bases had no gene match. CDR3 protein: CASGLAGQGAGNTIYF. The CDR3 bases are TGTGCTAGTGGTTTGGCCGGACAGGGTGCCGGAAACACCATATATTTT.

This chain uses TRBV5-6 with TRBJ2-3, with a tentative D call TRBD1 (6 bases). The CDR3 runs 15 residues. Germline CDR1 SGHDT, CDR2 YYEEEE. Trimming stripped 1 base from V and 1 base from J, with 10 bases between. This chain's CDR3 is CASSLSGQGTDTQYF. The CDR3, as DNA: TGTGCCAGCAGCTTGTCGGGACAAGGCACAGATACGCAGTATTTT.

The chain employs TRBV3-1 (or the pseudogene TRBV3-2) and TRBJ2-7; D is ambiguous. V dropped 1 base and J dropped 6 bases, with 4 bases sitting between them. The CDR3 covers 11 residues. The germline CDR1 and CDR2 sequences are LGHDT and YNNKEL (reference sequence). This CDR3 reads CASSQGPEQYF. Here the CDR3 DNA reads TGTGCCAGCAGCCAAGGCCCCGAGCAGTACTTC.

A single count supports this clone. V gene TRBV3-1 (or the pseudogene TRBV3-2) combines with J gene TRBJ2-2; TRBD2 matches at 9 bases. CDR1 is LGHDT and CDR2 is YNNKEL in the germline V gene (reference sequence). Trimming at V came to 6 bases and at J to 4 bases, leaving 6 bases not matched to a gene. CDR3 size: 15 residues. CDR3 region: CASRRLAEGTGELFF. The CDR3 DNA is TGTGCCAGCAGGCGACTAGCGGAGGGCACCGGGGAGCTGTTTTTT.